Listed here are 24 T cell receptor beta chains from one sample, sequenced in a study of cytomegalovirus exposure and HLA in healthy donors. In the PCR, 60 Vbeta and 13 Jbeta primers were used. This table comes from immunoSEQ multiplex PCR, and its TCRdb copy is limited to in-frame clones, with some not included. Here the sample spans some 150,000 clones, roughly 80% being singletons. The sample comprised PBMCs. Every receptor here comes from a woman aged 18-29 years in good health and CMV-seronegative.

This chain joins TRBV7-9 and TRBJ2-3, with D perhaps matching TRBD2 (6 bases). V was cut by 5 bases and J by 4 bases, with 13 bases left in between. This CDR3 region has 14 residues. Germline CDR1 SEHNR, CDR2 FQNEAQ (reference sequence). CDR3 protein: CASSPQRAADTQYF. In DNA form, the CDR3 reads TGTGCCAGCAGCCCGCAGCGGGCCGCAGATACGCAGTATTTT.

This chain links TRBV27 with TRBJ2-1; the D gene is possibly TRBD2 (6 bases). This CDR3 has 14 amino acids. The V and J ends lost 6 bases and 5 bases respectively, with 14 bases between them. Germline V gene data show CDR1 as MNHEY and CDR2 as SMNVEV (reference sequence). The CDR3 region has the DNA TGTGCCAGCAGCGGGACTTTTCTTAACAATGAGCAGTTCTTC. Translated, it gives CASSGTFLNNEQFF.

The chain links TRBV6-1 to TRBJ1-1; the D is unclear. Germline V gene lookup returns CDR1 MNHNS and CDR2 SASEGT. V was cut by 6 bases and J by 4 bases, with 12 bases left in between. This CDR3 is 13 amino acids long. The CDR3 region is CASSHRDFTEAFF. The CDR3 nucleotides read TGTGCCAGCAGCCATCGAGATTTCACTGAAGCTTTCTTT.

V usage is TRBV7-8 and J usage is TRBJ1-5; D gene ambiguous. Trimming removed 5 bases from V and 1 base from J, with 9 bases in between. The CDR3 is 14 residues long. Germline-derived CDR1 and CDR2 are SGHVS and FQNEAQ. Written as DNA, the CDR3 is TGTGCCAGCAGCCGGAGGCGGAGCAATCAGCCCCAGCATTTT. It codes for CASSRRRSNQPQHF.

V gene TRBV19 combines with J gene TRBJ2-2; TRBD2 aligns across 7 bases. The CDR3 is 15 residues long. The J segment lost 4 bases and the V segment lost 4 bases, leaving 6 bases of the junction unmatched. CDR1 LNHDA and CDR2 SQIVND come from the germline V gene (reference sequence). Here the CDR3 reads CASSTAGLTTGELFF. CDR3 DNA sequence: TGTGCCAGTAGTACAGCGGGACTAACCACCGGGGAGCTGTTTTTT.

The CDR3 loop reads CASSQGWAGLGPVETQYF. CDR3 DNA sequence: TGCGCCAGCAGCCAAGGGTGGGCGGGGTTAGGGCCGGTCGAGACCCAGTACTTC. The rearrangement links TRBV4-1 to TRBJ2-5; D possibly corresponds to TRBD2 (6 bases). V lost 1 base to trimming and J lost 5 bases, with 23 bases between them. CDR3 length: 18 residues. Germline CDR1 is MGHRA and CDR2 is YSYEKL.

The chain has TRBV29-1 and TRBJ2-1; 12 nucleotides match TRBD1. This CDR3 comprises 17 residues. CDR1 and CDR2 (germline): SQVTM, ANQGSEA. Trimming cost V 4 bases and J 3 bases; bases outside gene matches: 10. The DNA for the CDR3 is TGCAGCGTTGGTGGGACAGGGGGCGCGGACTACTACAATGAGCAGTTCTTC. It is translated as CSVGGTGGADYYNEQFF.

V and J are TRBV28 and TRBJ2-1, with TRBD1 as a possible D gene (6 bases). The length of the CDR3 is 14 residues. The V gene's germline CDR1 is MDHEN and CDR2 SYDVKM. V was trimmed by 4 bases and J by 7 bases, leaving 14 bases between them. DNA of the CDR3: TGTGCCAGCAGTTCCGTGGACAGCTTAAATGAGCAGTTCTTC. Translated: CASSSVDSLNEQFF.

The chain is built from TRBV15 and TRBJ1-1; no definite D call. The CDR3 length is 12 residues. CDR1 LNHNV and CDR2 YYDKDF come from the germline V gene (reference sequence). The V gene lost 4 bases and the J gene lost 3 bases, with 6 bases spanning the gap. The CDR3 DNA is TGTGCCACCAGCACGGGGTACACTGAAGCTTTCTTT. It specifies CATSTGYTEAFF.

The chain joins TRBV4-1 to TRBJ2-3; the match to TRBD1 covers 7 bases. Germline lookup yields CDR1 MGHRA and CDR2 YSYEKL. Trimming at V came to 6 bases and at J to 1 base, leaving 4 bases not matched to a gene. The CDR3 runs to 14 residues. Here the CDR3 reads CASRPGQRTDTQYF. In DNA, the CDR3 is TGCGCCAGCAGACCGGGACAGCGCACAGATACGCAGTATTTT.

The chain employs TRBV29-1 and TRBJ1-1, with D uncertain. The V and J ends lost 4 bases and 0 bases respectively, with 9 bases between them. Germline lookup yields CDR1 SQVTM and CDR2 ANQGSEA. The CDR3 length is 13 residues. The CDR3 DNA is TGCAGCGTTGTCCTTCAGTTGAACACTGAAGCTTTCTTT. It codes for CSVVLQLNTEAFF.

This clone has only one observation. The chain has TRBV28 and TRBJ1-4; no definite D call. The V end lost 5 bases, the J end lost 10 bases, and 17 bases lay between the germline ends. The CDR3 runs to 14 residues. Germline CDR1 and CDR2: MDHEN and SYDVKM. The CDR3 DNA reads as TGTGCCAGCAGTCCGTTCATCGGGGTGGGAAAACTGTTTTTT. It translates to CASSPFIGVGKLFF.

The V gene is TRBV28, the J gene TRBJ2-3, with D uncertain. This CDR3 has 13 amino acids. The germline V and J ends were trimmed by 6 bases and 4 bases, with 11 bases remaining between them. Looked up from germline, CDR1 is MDHEN and CDR2 is SYDVKM. The CDR3 is CASRTVIPDTQYF. The CDR3 region has the DNA TGTGCCAGCAGGACTGTCATCCCAGATACGCAGTATTTT. Filled out from reference TRBV28 and TRBJ2-3, the complete variable domain reads DVKVTQSSRYLVKRTGEKVFLECVQDMDHENMFWYRQDPGLGLRLIYFSYDVKMKEKGDIPEGYSVSREKKERFSLILESASTNQTSMYLCASRTVIPDTQYFGPGTRLTVL.

The gene calls are TRBV5-1 and TRBJ2-5, with TRBD1 matching over 8 bases. V trimming: 7 bases; J trimming: 7 bases; junction bases outside the gene matches: 12. The CDR3 loop spans 14 amino acids. Germline loops: CDR1 SGHRS, CDR2 YFSETQ. CDR3 protein: CASFPGQELGTQYF. The CDR3 DNA follows: TGCGCCAGCTTCCCGGGACAGGAGTTAGGGACCCAGTACTTC.

The chain couples TRBV19 to TRBJ2-3; D gene uncertain. The germline V gene encodes CDR1 LNHDA and CDR2 SQIVND (reference sequence). Trimming removed 6 bases from V and 1 base from J, with 14 bases in between. The CDR3 runs 15 residues. The chain's CDR3 is CASSSPVERTDTQYF. The CDR3 coding sequence is TGTGCCAGTAGCTCCCCCGTAGAGCGCACAGATACGCAGTATTTT.

This chain links TRBV2 with TRBJ2-7; weak D call: TRBD2 (6 bases). V shed 10 bases and J shed 5 bases, with 15 bases lying between them. The CDR3 sequence is 12 residues long. From germline, CDR1 is SNHLY and CDR2 FYNNEI. CDR3 DNA sequence: TGTGCCACCCGGGGGTCGGTGGACGAGCAGTACTTC. Translation: CATRGSVDEQYF.

The chain employs TRBV5-5 and TRBJ2-2, with unresolved D. Looked up from germline, CDR1 is SGHKS and CDR2 is YYEKEE (reference sequence). The germline V and J ends were trimmed by 3 bases and 6 bases, with 9 bases remaining between them. The CDR3 is 13 residues long. Written as DNA, the CDR3 is TGTGCCAGCAGCTGGAGTAGTTCCGGGGAGCTGTTTTTT. Translated, it gives CASSWSSSGELFF.

Remarks on this clone: The junction departs from the called germline gene at one end, perhaps through a read error. The chain has TRBV7-9 and TRBJ2-3; 9 bases map to TRBD1. Looked up from germline, CDR1 is SEHNR and CDR2 is FQNEAQ (reference sequence). The CDR3 sequence is 15 residues long. This chain's CDR3 is CSSSFGDRAGDTQYF. For the CDR3, the DNA is TGTTCCAGCAGCTTCGGGGACAGGGCAGGAGATACGCAGTATTTT.

V usage is TRBV11-2 and J usage is TRBJ2-1; D is unresolved. V shed 5 bases and J shed 8 bases, with 19 bases lying between them. There are 15 residues in the CDR3. Germline V lookup: CDR1 SGHAT, CDR2 FQNNGV. CDR3 coding DNA: TGTGCCAGCAGCCCAGACTCGATTTTTGGCTATGAGCAGTTCTTC. Amino acids: CASSPDSIFGYEQFF.

V and J are TRBV2 and TRBJ2-1; possible D gene TRBD2, 5 bases. The V gene lost 7 bases and the J gene lost 9 bases, with 10 bases spanning the gap. The V gene's germline CDR1 is SNHLY and CDR2 FYNNEI. The CDR3 contains 11 residues. The CDR3: CASKLVTEQFF. The CDR3 DNA sequence: TGTGCCAGCAAACTAGTAACTGAGCAGTTCTTC.

The chain recombines TRBV2 with TRBJ2-1; 8 bases line up with TRBD2. Trimming removed 4 bases from V and 7 bases from J; junction bases left unmatched: 9. The CDR3 covers 15 residues. Germline CDR1 reads SNHLY; CDR2 reads FYNNEI. Here the CDR3 DNA reads TGTGCCAGCAGTGGGTCTGTGGGACTAGAGAATGAGCAGTTCTTC. The encoded protein is CASSGSVGLENEQFF.

J is TRBJ2-2 and V is TRBV6-4; 7 nucleotides align to TRBD1. Germline V lookup: CDR1 MRHNA, CDR2 SNTAGT. CDR3 size: 14 residues. The ends lost 7 bases at V and 1 base at J; junction bases unmatched: 3. In DNA form, the CDR3 reads TGTGCCAGCACAGACAGGGAGAACACCGGGGAGCTGTTTTTT. Translating gives CASTDRENTGELFF.

As to this clone: One end of the junction does not line up with germline, which may come from a read error. The V and J genes are TRBV7-9 and TRBJ2-2; the match to TRBD1 covers 12 bases. CDR1 is SEHNR, CDR2 FQNEAQ, per germline (reference sequence). The CDR3 runs 19 residues. The CDR3 DNA reads as TGTTCCAGCAGCTTAGGGACAGGGGGCGTTTACCGAAACACCGGGGAGCTGTTTTTT. It specifies CSSSLGTGGVYRNTGELFF. The full variable domain, rest sourced from reference TRBV7-9 and TRBJ2-2, is DTGVSQNPRHKITKRGQNVTFRCDPISEHNRLYWYRQTLGQGPEFLTYFQNEAQLEKSRLLSDRFSAERPKGSFSTLEIQRTEQGDSAMYLCSSSLGTGGVYRNTGELFFGEGSRLTVL.

The V call is TRBV7-6, the J call TRBJ1-2; possible D gene TRBD1, 6 bases. Germline CDR1 SGHVS, CDR2 FNYEAQ. V was clipped by 1 base and J by 6 bases, with 15 bases between them. The CDR3 spans 15 residues. The CDR3: CASSLELTGNHGYTF. Here the CDR3 DNA reads TGTGCCAGCAGCTTAGAGTTAACAGGGAATCATGGCTACACCTTC.